The 28 T cell receptor beta chains in this list originate from one sample, sequenced in a study of regulatory T cells in long-lasting Graves disease. Arm-PCR of CDR3 regions and iRepertoire HTBI primers were used to build TCR beta libraries. TCRdb re-called the multiplex PCR reads through MiXCR, storing one row per CDR3 protein. The top ten clones hold more than 10% of a sample with fewer than 650,000 distinct CDR3 sequences, about 16% of them seen once. Time point in this sample: newly diagnosed GD, antithyroid drugs for less than 3 months. Following extraction of RNA from PBMCs, that RNA was used to make the TCR library. These data also featured in a second study, about T cells in Graves' hyperthyroidism and ophthalmopathy.

The input for sequencing was peripheral blood mononuclear cells (PBMCs), taken at new diagnosis, from a patient treated with antithyroid drugs. The receptors come from a man aged 18 to 30 with Graves disease.

This clonotype has more than one count but fewer than ten. V is TRBV4-1 and J is TRBJ2-5; 7 bases align to TRBD2. Germline V CDR1 and CDR2: MGHRA, YSYEKL. V gave up 1 base and J gave up 6 bases; unmatched junction bases: 14. The CDR3 is 17 residues long. The CDR3 region is CASSQVGVAGREQTQYF. Here the CDR3 DNA reads TGCGCCAGCAGCCAAGTGGGAGTAGCGGGCCGAGAGCAGACCCAGTACTTC.

The table lists this clonotype with many counts. This chain connects TRBV12-3 or TRBV12-4 to TRBJ2-2, with 10 positions matching TRBD2. The CDR3 loop spans 15 amino acids. Losses at the gene ends were 3 bases for V and 10 bases for J; bases not matched to a gene: 8. This CDR3 is CASSFPAGGPEELFF. Written as DNA, the CDR3 is TGTGCCAGCAGTTTCCCAGCGGGAGGGCCCGAGGAGCTGTTTTTT.

This clonotype showed up just a few times. The chain joins TRBV20-1 to TRBJ2-7; D gene unclear. The CDR3 contains 11 residues. V was clipped by 3 bases and J by 7 bases, with 10 bases between them. Germline-derived CDR1 and CDR2 are DFQATT and SNEGSKA (reference sequence). CDR3 region: CSARGAGEQYF. The CDR3, as DNA: TGCAGTGCTAGGGGCGCCGGGGAGCAGTACTTC.

The chain carries TRBV7-9 and TRBJ1-2, with a weak D call TRBD1 (5 bases). V shed 5 bases and J shed 5 bases, with 18 bases lying between them. Germline CDR1 SEHNR, CDR2 FQNEAQ (reference sequence). The length of the CDR3 is 15 residues. CDR3 loop: CASSEGLKEIYGYTF. In nucleotides, the CDR3 is TGTGCCAGCAGCGAGGGACTTAAGGAGATATATGGCTACACCTTC.

Regarding this clonotype: Only one base separates this from a far larger clonotype, so it likely reflects a read error. This chain joins TRBV7-3 and TRBJ2-3, with D possibly being TRBD2 (5 bases). The DNA end is a closer match to TRBJ2-7, so the J assignment may be wrong. Germline V lookup: CDR1 SGHTA, CDR2 FQGTGA. The CDR3 runs 14 residues. The CDR3 nucleotides are TGTGCCAGCAGCCGCTCGGGAACTAGGGAGGAGCAGTACTTC. The encoded protein is CASSRSGTREEQYF.

This clonotype was detected a few times. V usage is TRBV7-8 and J usage is TRBJ1-6, with TRBD1 matching 7 bases. CDR1 SGHVS and CDR2 FQNEAQ come from the germline V gene. J gave up 5 bases and V 5 bases, and 9 bases lay outside the gene matches. CDR3 length: 16 amino acids. In DNA, the CDR3 is TGTGCCAGCAGCCGCCAGGGGACAGCGAATAATTCACCCCTCCACTTT. As protein: CASSRQGTANNSPLHF. The full variable domain, with the rest looked up from reference TRBV7-8 and TRBJ1-6, is GAGVSQSPRYKVAKRGQDVALRCDPISGHVSLFWYQQALGQGPEFLTYFQNEAQLDKSGLPSDRFFAERPEGSVSTLKIQRTQQEDSAVYLCASSRQGTANNSPLHFGNGTRLTVT.

The sample holds many counts of this clonotype. V usage is TRBV12-3 or TRBV12-4 and J usage is TRBJ2-4; D not certain. The CDR3 sequence is 13 residues long. V was clipped by 2 bases and J by 3 bases, with 5 bases between them. The CDR3 sequence is CASSLSGKNIQYF. The CDR3 nucleotides are TGTGCCAGCAGTTTATCAGGCAAAAACATTCAGTACTTC.

V usage is TRBV20-1 and J usage is TRBJ2-7, with D maybe TRBD2 (5 bases). The CDR3 consists of 12 residues. The germline gives CDR1 DFQATT, CDR2 SNEGSKA (reference sequence). V was clipped by 6 bases and J by 2 bases, with 11 bases between them. CDR3 protein: CSAPDGAYEQYF. The CDR3 DNA reads as TGCAGTGCCCCGGACGGGGCCTACGAGCAGTACTTC.

This clonotype was observed once. The chain combines TRBV10-1 with TRBJ2-3, with 12 bases fitting TRBD2. Germline CDR1 is WNHNN and CDR2 is SYGVQD (reference sequence). The junction had 5 bases not matched to a gene; V was cut back by 6 bases and J by 1 base. The CDR3 extends over 16 amino acids. CDR3: CASSGLAGIGTDTQYF. CDR3 in DNA: TGCGCCAGCAGCGGACTAGCGGGAATAGGCACAGATACGCAGTATTTT.

In DNA, the CDR3 is TGTGCCAGCAGCGTCACCGGGACGAATGAAAAACTGTTTTTT. It translates to CASSVTGTNEKLFF. This chain uses TRBV9 with TRBJ1-4, with D possibly TRBD1 on 5 matching bases. With 2 bases removed from V and 5 bases from J, the gap between germline ends came to 10 bases. The CDR3 runs 14 residues. Germline V lookup: CDR1 SGDLS, CDR2 YYNGEE.

This clonotype has a count of ten or more. V usage is TRBV6-2 or TRBV6-3 and J usage is TRBJ2-7; a possible D gene is TRBD1 (5 bases). Per the germline V gene, CDR1 is MNHEY and CDR2 is SVGEGT. V gave up 7 bases and J gave up 1 base, with 14 bases separating them. This CDR3 region has 14 residues. The CDR3 protein is CASKAQGFSYEQYF. CDR3 DNA: TGTGCCAGCAAGGCGCAGGGATTTTCCTACGAGCAGTACTTC.

This clonotype has ten or more counts. The chain couples TRBV27 to TRBJ2-1; a weak D match, TRBD1 (5 bases). The ends were cut back, 5 bases at V and 8 bases at J, with 16 bases in the middle. Germline loops: CDR1 MNHEY, CDR2 SMNVEV (reference sequence). This CDR3 region has 14 residues. The CDR3 DNA is TGTGCCAGCAGTCCCCGCTGGGGCAACGATGAGCAGTTCTTC. This encodes CASSPRWGNDEQFF.

This chain connects TRBV7-8 to TRBJ2-5; D might be TRBD1 or TRBD2, each matching 6 bases. Germline assignment: CDR1 SGHVS and CDR2 FQNEAQ. V lost 5 bases to trimming and J lost 4 bases, with 14 bases between them. The CDR3 contains 14 residues. The CDR3 nucleotides are TGTGCCAGCAGCCTCGGGAGAGGGGGAGAGACCCAGTACTTC. Translated: CASSLGRGGETQYF.

This clonotype was observed many times. This chain uses TRBV7-9 with TRBJ2-3; D is ambiguous. Germline V gene data show CDR1 as SEHNR and CDR2 as FQNEAQ (reference sequence). The length of the CDR3 is 12 residues. V lost 5 bases and J lost 3, with 6 bases in between. The CDR3 here is CASSRTTDTQYF. The CDR3 bases are TGTGCCAGCAGCCGGACGACAGATACGCAGTATTTT.

This clonotype was found many times. V is TRBV28 and J is TRBJ2-1, with D hard to call. Between the trimmed V and J ends, which lost 2 bases and 5 bases, there was a span of 13 bases. CDR1 is MDHEN and CDR2 is SYDVKM in the germline V gene. This CDR3 has 15 residues. CDR3 in amino acids: CASSLRKGTHNEQFF. As DNA, the CDR3 is TGTGCCAGCAGTTTAAGGAAGGGAACACACAATGAGCAGTTCTTC.

A note on this clonotype: The junction differs from germline at one of its ends, possibly a read error. This chain uses TRBV30 with TRBJ2-1, with a possible D match to TRBD2 (5 bases). The germline CDR1 and CDR2 sequences are GTSNPN and SVGIG (reference sequence). The CDR3 runs to 13 residues. The DNA of the CDR3 is TGTGCCTGGAATAGGACTCCCCACAATGAGCAGCTCTTC. Amino acids: CAWNRTPHNEQLF.

This clonotype was counted only a few times. This rearrangement joins TRBV7-9 to TRBJ2-1; 8 nucleotides match TRBD1. With 5 bases clipped from V and 7 bases from J, the junction kept 7 bases outside the gene matches. The CDR3 consists of 14 residues. CDR1 and CDR2 (germline): SEHNR, FQNEAQ (reference sequence). CDR3 residues: CASSPGQGTNEQFF. CDR3 coding DNA: TGTGCCAGCAGCCCCGGACAGGGCACAAATGAGCAGTTCTTC.

In this sample, this clonotype turned up many times. This rearrangement joins TRBV6-1 to TRBJ2-2; 13 nucleotides align to TRBD2. The CDR3 covers 17 residues. Trimming cost V 5 bases and J 3 bases; bases outside gene matches: 6. The germline gives CDR1 MNHNS, CDR2 SASEGT. CDR3 sequence: CASSPRTSGRDTGELFF. In nucleotides, the CDR3 is TGTGCCAGCAGTCCGAGGACTAGCGGGAGAGACACCGGGGAGCTGTTTTTT.

Many counts were recorded for this clonotype. This CDR3 reads CASSDDTSDRDGELFF. CDR3 bases: TGTGCCAGCAGTGACGATACGTCAGATCGGGACGGGGAGCTGTTTTTT. V is TRBV6-2 or TRBV6-3 and J is TRBJ2-2, with a tentative D call TRBD2 (5 bases). Trimming removed 5 bases at V and 7 bases at J, with 20 bases between. Germline V CDR1 and CDR2: MNHEY, SVGEGT. This CDR3 is 16 amino acids long.

This clonotype was detected only a few times. The genes are TRBV2 and TRBJ1-3; D is unclear. The CDR3 loop spans 13 amino acids. V was clipped by 3 bases and J by 4 bases, with 7 bases between them. Germline CDR1 reads SNHLY; CDR2 reads FYNNEI. The CDR3 is CASSEWLGNTIYF. The CDR3 region has the DNA TGTGCCAGCAGTGAGTGGTTGGGAAACACCATATATTTT. The variable domain in full, with the rest retrieved from reference TRBV2 and TRBJ1-3, is EPEVTQTPSHQVTQMGQEVILRCVPISNHLYFYWYRQILGQKVEFLVSFYNNEISEKSEIFDDQFSVERPDGSNFTLKIRSTKLEDSAMYFCASSEWLGNTIYFGEGSWLTVV.

This clonotype came up many times. The J gene is TRBJ1-1, the V gene TRBV28; 10 bases map to TRBD1. The CDR3 consists of 18 residues. The V segment lost 3 bases and the J segment 1 base; nucleotides outside the gene matches: 11. Per the germline V gene, CDR1 is MDHEN and CDR2 is SYDVKM. As DNA, the CDR3 is TGTGCCAGCAGTTTTAGGGACCTTAGGGACAGGGGGAACACTGAAGCTTTCTTT. It is translated as CASSFRDLRDRGNTEAFF.

V usage is TRBV5-1 and J usage is TRBJ2-7; 8 bases are shared with TRBD1. Germline-derived CDR1 and CDR2 are SGHRS and YFSETQ. The CDR3 is made up of 16 amino acids. V trimming: 6 bases; J trimming: 1 base; junction bases outside the gene matches: 12. In DNA, the CDR3 is TGCGCCAGCAAGCTTGGTTACGGACAGGGATCCTACGAGCAGTACTTC. It codes for CASKLGYGQGSYEQYF.

This clonotype appeared many times. The genes are TRBV20-1 and TRBJ2-3; possibly TRBD2 for D (5 bases). Trimming removed 0 bases from V and 3 bases from J, with 13 bases in between. Germline V CDR1 and CDR2: DFQATT, SNEGSKA (reference sequence). The CDR3 is 15 residues long. The CDR3 reads CSARDPLGGTDTQYF. DNA for the CDR3: TGCAGTGCTAGAGATCCCCTAGGAGGTACAGATACGCAGTATTTT.

This chain links TRBV6-1 with TRBJ1-5; 10 nucleotides match TRBD1. The CDR3 has 15 amino acids. The junction had 7 bases not matched to a gene; V was cut back by 3 bases and J by 8 bases. From germline, CDR1 is MNHNS and CDR2 SASEGT. The CDR3 region is CASSDGWTGGEPQHF. As DNA, the CDR3 is TGTGCCAGCAGTGACGGTTGGACAGGGGGGGAGCCCCAGCATTTT.

This clonotype was observed a few times. The chain has TRBV4-1 and TRBJ1-5, with a possible D match to TRBD1 (5 bases). Trimming left V 4 bases short and J 5 bases short, with 9 bases between. The germline CDR1 and CDR2 sequences are MGHRA and YSYEKL. The CDR3 length is 13 residues. CDR3 sequence: CASSRLQDQPQHF. The DNA of the CDR3 is TGCGCCAGCAGCCGCCTACAGGATCAGCCCCAGCATTTT.

This clonotype was counted a few times. The rearrangement uses TRBV6-4 and TRBJ1-1; no definite D call. Germline assignment: CDR1 MRHNA and CDR2 SNTAGT. The CDR3 runs 13 residues. The ends were cut back, 6 bases at V and 0 bases at J, with 8 bases in the middle. Written as DNA, the CDR3 is TGTGCCAGCAGGCAGTCAATGAACACTGAAGCTTTCTTT. It codes for CASRQSMNTEAFF.

The chain joins TRBV19 to TRBJ1-5; 8 nucleotides align to TRBD1. The CDR3 has 15 residues. Germline lookup yields CDR1 LNHDA and CDR2 SQIVND (reference sequence). V was clipped by 4 bases and J by 8 bases; unmatched bases: 10. The CDR3 protein is CASSTRTGTSEPQHF. CDR3 nucleotides: TGTGCCAGTAGTACCCGGACAGGGACTTCCGAGCCCCAGCATTTT.

This clonotype has more than one count but fewer than ten. The CDR3 coding sequence is TGTGCCACCAGCAGAGACTACGTGAACACTGAAGCTTTCTTT. It encodes CATSRDYVNTEAFF. This sequence joins TRBV15 and TRBJ1-1, with no clear D. Trimming took off 0 bases at V and 0 bases at J, with 5 bases between the two ends. The CDR3 covers 14 residues. Germline loops: CDR1 LNHNV, CDR2 YYDKDF (reference sequence).